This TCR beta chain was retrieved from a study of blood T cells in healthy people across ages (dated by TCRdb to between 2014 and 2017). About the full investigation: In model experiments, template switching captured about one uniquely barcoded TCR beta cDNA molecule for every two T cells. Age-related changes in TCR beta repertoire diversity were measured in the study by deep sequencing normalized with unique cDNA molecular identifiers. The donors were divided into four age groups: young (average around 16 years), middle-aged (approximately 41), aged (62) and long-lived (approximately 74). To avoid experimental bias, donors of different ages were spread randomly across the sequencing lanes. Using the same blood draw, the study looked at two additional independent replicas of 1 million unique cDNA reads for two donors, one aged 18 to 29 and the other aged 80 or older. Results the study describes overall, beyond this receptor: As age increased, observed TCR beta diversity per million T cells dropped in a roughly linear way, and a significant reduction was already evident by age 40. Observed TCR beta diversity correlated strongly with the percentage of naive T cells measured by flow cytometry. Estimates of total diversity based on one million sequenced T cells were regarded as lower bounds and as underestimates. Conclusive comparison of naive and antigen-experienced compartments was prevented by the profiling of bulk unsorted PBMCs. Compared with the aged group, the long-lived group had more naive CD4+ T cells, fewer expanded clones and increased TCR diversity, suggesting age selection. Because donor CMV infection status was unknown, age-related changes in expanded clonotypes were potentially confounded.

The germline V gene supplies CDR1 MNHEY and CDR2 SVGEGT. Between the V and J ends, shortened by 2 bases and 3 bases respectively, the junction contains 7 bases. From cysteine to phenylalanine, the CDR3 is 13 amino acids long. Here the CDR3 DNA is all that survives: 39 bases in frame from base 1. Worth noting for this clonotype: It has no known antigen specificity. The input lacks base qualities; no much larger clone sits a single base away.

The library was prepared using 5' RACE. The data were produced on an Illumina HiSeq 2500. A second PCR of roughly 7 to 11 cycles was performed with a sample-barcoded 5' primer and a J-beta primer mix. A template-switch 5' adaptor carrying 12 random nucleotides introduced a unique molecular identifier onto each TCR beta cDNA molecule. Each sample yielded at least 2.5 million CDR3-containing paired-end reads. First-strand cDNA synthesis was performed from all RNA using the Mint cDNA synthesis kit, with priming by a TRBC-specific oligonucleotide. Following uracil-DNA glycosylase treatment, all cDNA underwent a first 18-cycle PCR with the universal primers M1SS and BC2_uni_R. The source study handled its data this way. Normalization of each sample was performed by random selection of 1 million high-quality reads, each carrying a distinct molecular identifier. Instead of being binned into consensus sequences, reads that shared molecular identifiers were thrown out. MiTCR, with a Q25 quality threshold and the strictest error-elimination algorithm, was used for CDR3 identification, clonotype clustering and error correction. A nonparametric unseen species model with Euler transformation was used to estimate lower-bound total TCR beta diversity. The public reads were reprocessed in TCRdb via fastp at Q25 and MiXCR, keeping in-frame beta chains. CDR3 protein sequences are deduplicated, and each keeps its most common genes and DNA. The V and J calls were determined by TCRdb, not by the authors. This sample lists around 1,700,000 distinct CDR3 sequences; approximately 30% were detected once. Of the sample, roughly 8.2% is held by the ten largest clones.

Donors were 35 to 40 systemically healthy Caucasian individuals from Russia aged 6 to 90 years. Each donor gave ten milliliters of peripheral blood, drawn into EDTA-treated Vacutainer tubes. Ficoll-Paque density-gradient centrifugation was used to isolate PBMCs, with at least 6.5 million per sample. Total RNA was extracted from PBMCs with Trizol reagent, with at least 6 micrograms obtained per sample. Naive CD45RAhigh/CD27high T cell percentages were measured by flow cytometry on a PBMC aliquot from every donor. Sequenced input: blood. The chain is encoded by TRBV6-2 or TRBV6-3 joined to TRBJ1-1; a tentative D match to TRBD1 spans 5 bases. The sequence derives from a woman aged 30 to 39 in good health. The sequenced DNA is TGTGCCAGCAGTTACACGGGGCACACTGAAGCTTTCTTT. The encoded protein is CASSYTGHTEAFF.